This T cell receptor beta chain was profiled in a study of graft-versus-host responses after intestinal transplantation. The overall study: Transplantation in recipients was multivisceral, liver-intestinal, or isolated intestinal. For 3 to 4 years after anti-thymocyte globulin induction, all recipients took tacrolimus and steroids. Study observations and caveats: Maximum circulating GvH clone levels tracked with early post-transplant HvG decreases.

TCRdb's table, derived via immunoSEQ multiplex PCR, lists solely in-frame clones and lacks some. Among about 120,000 clones, roughly 91% were seen once, and the ten largest hold about 0.11%. The V gene lost 5 bases and the J gene lost 0 bases, with 8 bases spanning the gap. The CDR3 is 13 amino acids. The germline V gene encodes CDR1 LNHDA and CDR2 SQIVND (reference sequence). In regard to this clone: Its antigen is as yet unknown.

This chain joins TRBV19 and TRBJ2-7, with TRBD2 as a possible D gene (5 bases). The starting material was unstimulated CD4+ T cells sorted from spleen or lymph node cells, obtained before intestinal transplant. This clonotype was sampled from a human donor who received an intestinal transplant. The CDR3 DNA sequence: TGTGCCAGTAGTCTTCGGGGCTCCTACGAGCAGTACTTC. Protein product: CASSLRGSYEQYF.